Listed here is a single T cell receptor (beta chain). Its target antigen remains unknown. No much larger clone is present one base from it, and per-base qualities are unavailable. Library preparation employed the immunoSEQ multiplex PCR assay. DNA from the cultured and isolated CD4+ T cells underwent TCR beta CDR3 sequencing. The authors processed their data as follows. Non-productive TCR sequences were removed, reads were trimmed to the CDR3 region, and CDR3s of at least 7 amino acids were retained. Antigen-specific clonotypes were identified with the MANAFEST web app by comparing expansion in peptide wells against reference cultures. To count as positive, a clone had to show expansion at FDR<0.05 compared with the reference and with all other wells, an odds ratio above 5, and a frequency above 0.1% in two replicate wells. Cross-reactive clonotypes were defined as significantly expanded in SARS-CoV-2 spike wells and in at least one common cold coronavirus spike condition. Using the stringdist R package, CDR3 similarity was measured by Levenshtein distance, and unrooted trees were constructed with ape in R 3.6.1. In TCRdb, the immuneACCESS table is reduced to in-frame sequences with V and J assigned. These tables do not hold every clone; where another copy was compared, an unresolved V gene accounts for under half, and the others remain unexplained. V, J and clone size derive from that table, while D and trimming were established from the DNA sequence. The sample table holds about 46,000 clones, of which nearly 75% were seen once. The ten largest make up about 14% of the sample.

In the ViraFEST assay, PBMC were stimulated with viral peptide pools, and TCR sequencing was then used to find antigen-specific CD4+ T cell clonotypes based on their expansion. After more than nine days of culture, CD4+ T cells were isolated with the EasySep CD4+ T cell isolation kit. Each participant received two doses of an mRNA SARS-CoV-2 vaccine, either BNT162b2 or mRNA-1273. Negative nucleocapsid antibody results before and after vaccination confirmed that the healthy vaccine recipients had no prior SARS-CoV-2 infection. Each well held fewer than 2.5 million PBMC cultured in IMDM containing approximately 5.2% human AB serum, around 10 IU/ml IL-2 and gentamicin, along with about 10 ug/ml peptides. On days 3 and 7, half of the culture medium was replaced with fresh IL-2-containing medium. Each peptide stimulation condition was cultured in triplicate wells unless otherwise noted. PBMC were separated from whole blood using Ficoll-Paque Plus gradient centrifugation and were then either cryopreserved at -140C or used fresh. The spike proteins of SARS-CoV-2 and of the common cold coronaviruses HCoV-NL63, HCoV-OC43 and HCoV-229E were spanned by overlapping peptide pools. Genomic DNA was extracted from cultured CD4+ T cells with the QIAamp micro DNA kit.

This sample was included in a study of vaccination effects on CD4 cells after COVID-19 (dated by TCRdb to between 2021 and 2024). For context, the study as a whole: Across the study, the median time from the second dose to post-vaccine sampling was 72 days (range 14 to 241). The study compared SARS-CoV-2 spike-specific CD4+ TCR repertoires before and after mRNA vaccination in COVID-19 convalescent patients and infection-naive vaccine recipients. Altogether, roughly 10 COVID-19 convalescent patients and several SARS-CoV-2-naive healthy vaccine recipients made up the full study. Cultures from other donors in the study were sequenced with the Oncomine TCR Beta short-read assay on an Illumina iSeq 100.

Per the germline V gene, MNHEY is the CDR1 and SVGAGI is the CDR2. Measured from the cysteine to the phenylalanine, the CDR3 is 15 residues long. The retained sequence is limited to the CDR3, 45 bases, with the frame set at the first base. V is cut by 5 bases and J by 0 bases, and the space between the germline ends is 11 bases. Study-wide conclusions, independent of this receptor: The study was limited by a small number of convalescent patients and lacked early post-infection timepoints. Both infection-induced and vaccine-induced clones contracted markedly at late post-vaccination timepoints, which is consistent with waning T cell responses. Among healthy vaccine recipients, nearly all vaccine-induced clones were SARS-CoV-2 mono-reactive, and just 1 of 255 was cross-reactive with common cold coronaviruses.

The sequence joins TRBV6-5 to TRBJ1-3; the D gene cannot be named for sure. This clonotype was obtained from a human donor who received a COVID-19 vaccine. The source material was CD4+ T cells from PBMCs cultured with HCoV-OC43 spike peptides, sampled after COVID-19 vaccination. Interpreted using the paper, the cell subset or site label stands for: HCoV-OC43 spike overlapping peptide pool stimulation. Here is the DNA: TGTGCCAGCAGTAGCGACATAAGCTCTGGAAACACCATATATTTT. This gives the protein CASSSDISSGNTIYF.